The present TCR beta chain was sequenced within a study of identical twins. Template switching added a universal primer site, and cDNA bore unique molecular identifiers. TCRdb itself ran the 5' RACE reads through MiXCR, one entry per CDR3 protein. The table has some 100,000 distinct CDR3 sequences, just under 6% seen once. Many counts were recorded for this clonotype. Trimming shortened V by 0 bases and J by 6 bases, and 9 bases separated the two germline ends. Germline CDR1 and CDR2: ENHRY and SYGVKD. The CDR3 contains 15 residues. The sequence was collected from a woman in her forties or fifties in good health. Sequenced sample: memory T cells sorted from blood. The V call is TRBV10-3, the J call TRBJ1-6; D possibly corresponds to TRBD1 (6 bases). The CDR3 nucleotides read TGTGCCATCAGTGAGTCAGACAGGACTAATTCACCCCTCCACTTT. Translation: CAISESDRTNSPLHF.